This T cell receptor (beta chain) was found in a study of OX40 agonist ivuxolimab in advanced cancers. General observations from the study: Some patients who did not respond also had low normalized T-cell clonal expansion. Within 6 weeks, CD4+ and CD8+ blood T cells expanded clonally at 0.1 to 3.0 mg/kg.

Unmatched junction bases numbered 8, after V lost 6 bases and J lost 5 bases. Germline V gene data show CDR1 as SGHTA and CDR2 as FQGTGA. This CDR3 spans 14 amino acids. No patient had autoimmune disease or received systemic immunosuppression. Blood got drawn at baseline, again on cycle 4 day 1, and then on cycle 7 day 1. Comments on this clone: The antigen is undetermined.

This table comes from immunoSEQ multiplex PCR, and its TCRdb copy is limited to in-frame clones, with some not included. The table lists 95,000 to 150,000 clones, 75% to 90% of them singletons. Sequences were derived from CD4+ or CD8+ T cells sorted from blood, sampled in a trial of the OX40 agonist ivuxolimab. The chain combines TRBV7-3 with TRBJ2-7, with 9 nucleotides matching TRBD1. The TCR was taken from an adult with an advanced solid tumor such as melanoma, head and neck, liver or kidney cancer. The CDR3 DNA reads TGTGCCAGCAGTACCGGGACAGGGATTAACGAGCAGTACTTC. Translation: CASSTGTGINEQYF.